The T cell receptor (beta chain) described here comes from a study of graft-versus-host responses after intestinal transplantation. Study-level background: Each recipient received anti-thymocyte globulin induction, then tacrolimus and steroids for 2 to 4 years. Study-level findings and limits: The study associated peak circulating GvH clone levels with early post-transplant HvG declines. Recipient-marrow GvH clones were detected, some having first appeared in ileum or blood.

CDR3 length: 13 amino acids. CDR1 MDHEN and CDR2 SYDVKM come from the germline V gene. Points on this clone: Antigen unknown. One end of the junction fails to match germline, which may point to a read error. Distinct nucleotide sequences in the sample also encode this CDR3.

TCRdb keeps only in-frame clones here, not all; method: immunoSEQ multiplex PCR. The sample gives tens of thousands of clones, 90% to 95% of which show up once; 2.5% to 3% is in the top ten. This chain connects TRBV28 to TRBJ2-1; possibly TRBD2 for D (5 bases). The TCR comes from a human patient who received an intestinal transplant, so some T cells may come from the graft donor. Sequenced here: PBMCs, sampled roughly 120 days after intestinal transplantation. In DNA, the CDR3 is TGTGCTAGCAGTTTTAGCGACTACAATGAGCAGTTCTTC. It encodes CASSFSDYNEQFF.